This T cell receptor (beta chain) was profiled in a study of blood T cell repertoires in COVID-19. Per the original data handling: How many nucleated cells were present was estimated from reference gene primer amplification. The table came from immunoSEQ multiplex PCR; TCRdb's copy has only in-frame clones and leaves some out. V and J calls plus clone size are reproduced from that table; the DNA served to infer D and trimming. The sample lists roughly 150,000 clones, approximately 80% occurring once. Germline CDR1 is ENHRY and CDR2 is SYGVKD. The CDR3 is made up of 17 amino acids. The V gene end was trimmed by 6 bases and the J gene end by 0 bases; junction bases not matched to a gene: 11.

This sequence originates from a woman aged 55-75 years who had recovered from COVID-19. The rearrangement joins TRBV10-3 to TRBJ2-7, with TRBD2 identical over 10 bases. The sample was PBMCs or T cells enriched from blood (not recorded which). This CDR3 is CAISDPGLADSSYEQYF. CDR3 bases: TGTGCCATCAGCGACCCTGGACTAGCGGATAGCTCCTACGAGCAGTACTTC.